These T cell receptor beta chains were read from a single sample in a study of OX40 agonist ivuxolimab in advanced cancers. Using immunoSEQ multiplex PCR, the repertoire was profiled, and TCRdb retains in-frame clones only, with some absent. The sample shows 95,000 to 150,000 clones, just under 95% of them seen only once. Here the sequenced sample was CD4+ or CD8+ T cells sorted from blood, taken in a trial of the OX40 agonist ivuxolimab. These receptors all stem from an adult with an advanced solid tumor such as melanoma, head and neck, liver or kidney cancer. The CDR3 runs from the conserved cysteine through the conserved F or W. The D gene is left open where the match is weak. Size tells how often a clone was seen (once, few, many) or the class of an expanded clone, and some rows leave it out.

j_call | clone_size | v_call | cdr3_length | d_call | cdr3_nt | cdr3_aa
TRBJ1-3 | . | TRBV5-1 | 15 | . | TGCGCCAGCAGCACATACACAGGGTCTGGAAACACCATATATTTT | CASSTYTGSGNTIYF
TRBJ2-6 | . | TRBV10-3 | 16 | . | TGTGCCATCAGTCAGGTGGGGGGAACTGGGGCCAACGTCCTGACTTTC | CAISQVGGTGANVLTF
TRBJ2-3 | . | TRBV9 | 16 | . | TGTGCCAGCAGCGTGGGGGGCCGGCGGGGCACAGATACGCAGTATTTT | CASSVGGRRGTDTQYF
TRBJ1-2 | . | TRBV4-2 | 13 | . | TGTGCCAGCAGCCAAGTAGGGCTCTATGGCTACACCTTC | CASSQVGLYGYTF
TRBJ2-3 | . | TRBV19 | 17 | TRBD1 | TGTGCCAGTAGTGCCAGCCCGGGACAGGGTTCAGCAGATACGCAGTATTTT | CASSASPGQGSADTQYF
TRBJ2-7 | . | TRBV4-2 | 15 | . | TGTGCCAGCAGCCAAGCGTGGACAAGCTCCTACGAGCAGTACTTC | CASSQAWTSSYEQYF
TRBJ2-1 | once | TRBV11-2 | 16 | . | TGTGCCAGCAGCCGTTCGGGGCGGGCCAACTACAATGAGCAGTTCTTC | CASSRSGRANYNEQFF
TRBJ1-5 | . | TRBV7-9 | 16 | . | TGTGCCAGCAGCGAGAGTACGGGCAGCGGCAATCAGCCCCAGCATTTT | CASSESTGSGNQPQHF
TRBJ1-1 | . | TRBV5-4 | 14 | . | TGTGCCAGCAGACTCGGAGGGGGGAACACTGAAGCTTTCTTT | CASRLGGGNTEAFF
TRBJ1-3 | . | TRBV7-9 | 18 | . | TGTGCCAGCAGCCCACTGGGCGGTCAGGGGATACCCGGAAACACCATATATTTT | CASSPLGGQGIPGNTIYF
TRBJ1-1 | . | TRBV6-1 | 11 | . | TGTGCCAGCAGTCAGGGAACTGAAGCTTTCTTT | CASSQGTEAFF
TRBJ1-4 | once | TRBV18 | 15 | . | TGTGCCAGCTCCACCAGTGGAGGAACTAATGAAAAACTGTTTTTT | CASSTSGGTNEKLFF
TRBJ1-3 | . | TRBV5-1 | 14 | . | TGCGCCAGCAGCTTGGGGAGCTCTGGAAACACCATATATTTT | CASSLGSSGNTIYF
TRBJ2-1 | . | TRBV2 | 16 | TRBD2 | TGTGCCAGCAGTGGATGGGCGGGAGGGAGAGGGAATGAGCAGTTCTTC | CASSGWAGGRGNEQFF
TRBJ2-2 | . | TRBV6-6 | 14 | . | TGTGCCAGCAGTTACTCGGAGGTCACCGGGGAGCTGTTTTTT | CASSYSEVTGELFF
TRBJ2-5 | . | TRBV19 | 13 | . | TGTGCCAGCCAGAGGACGGTCCAAGAGACCCAGTACTTC | CASQRTVQETQYF
TRBJ2-7 | . | TRBV28 | 14 | TRBD1 | TGTGCCAGCAGCTCGGGACAGGTCGCCGGCGAGCAGTACTTC | CASSSGQVAGEQYF
TRBJ2-3 | . | TRBV30 | 13 | . | TGTGCCTGGAGCCCCGGGAGCACAGATACGCAGTATTTT | CAWSPGSTDTQYF
TRBJ2-1 | . | TRBV19 | 15 | . | TGTGCCAGTAGTGAACAGGGTAAGATAGGCAATGAGCAGTTCTTC | CASSEQGKIGNEQFF
TRBJ2-2 | . | TRBV27 | 13 | . | TGTGCCAGCAGTTTGATGAGGGCCGGGGAGCTGTTTTTT | CASSLMRAGELFF
TRBJ1-1 | . | TRBV27 | 16 | TRBD1 | TGTGCCAGCAGTTTATCTCTCCCGACAGGGAAGGGGGAAGCTTTCTTT | CASSLSLPTGKGEAFF
TRBJ2-7 | . | TRBV9 | 12 | TRBD2 | TGTGCCAGAACGACTAGCGAGTACGAGCAGTACTTC | CARTTSEYEQYF
TRBJ2-3 | . | TRBV19 | 14 | . | TGTGCCAGTAGGCCGGGACTCCGCACAGATACGCAGTATTTT | CASRPGLRTDTQYF